These 25 T cell receptor beta chains were sequenced from one sample in a study of blood T cell repertoires in COVID-19. The data were produced by immunoSEQ multiplex PCR, yet TCRdb's version contains in-frame clones alone and is incomplete. Found here are around 450,000 clones, around 90% of them singletons; the top ten hold about 0.65%. Specimen: PBMCs or T cells enriched from blood (not recorded which). All receptors derive from a woman under 30 who had recovered from COVID-19.

Details on this clone: The junction departs from germline at one end; a sequencing error may be responsible. The chain couples TRBV5-4 to TRBJ1-2; D is possibly TRBD1 (6 bases). The CDR3 is 14 amino acids. The germline CDR1 and CDR2 sequences are SGHNT and YYREEE (reference sequence). For the CDR3, the DNA is TGCGCCCGCAGCGGGGGGGGGCAATACTATGGCTACACCTTC. Translating it yields CARSGGGQYYGYTF.

CDR3 nucleotides: TGTGCCAGCAGCCCCCAGGGGGCGGAGGCTGAAAAACTGTTTTTT. It encodes CASSPQGAEAEKLFF. This rearrangement joins TRBV9 to TRBJ1-4; 8 bases align to TRBD1. J was trimmed by 7 bases and V by 4 bases; bases with no gene match: 9. The CDR3 has 15 residues. CDR1 and CDR2 (germline): SGDLS, YYNGEE.

The rearrangement joins TRBV18 to TRBJ1-1; D remains ambiguous. CDR1 and CDR2 (germline): KGHSH, LQKENI. This CDR3 has 14 amino acids. Deletions cut 0 bases from V and 1 base from J, with 6 bases between. DNA for the CDR3: TGTGCCAGCTCACCACCGAACAGGAACACTGAAGCTTTCTTT. It codes for CASSPPNRNTEAFF.

The chain carries TRBV12-3 or TRBV12-4 and TRBJ1-5, with D unclear. The CDR3 totals 13 residues. V was pared by 5 bases and J by 8 bases, with 13 bases between. CDR3 region: CASSRGLTKPQHF. CDR3 sequence (DNA): TGTGCCAGCAGTCGGGGTTTAACTAAGCCCCAGCATTTT.

This clone occurred a few times. The CDR3 spells CAWSEQGVYQPQHF. In nucleotides, the CDR3 is TGTGCCTGGAGCGAGCAGGGGGTATATCAGCCCCAGCATTTT. This rearrangement joins TRBV30 to TRBJ1-5; 7 bases map to TRBD1. The CDR3 consists of 14 residues. Trimming cost V 3 bases and J 5 bases; bases outside gene matches: 7. Germline assignment: CDR1 GTSNPN and CDR2 SVGIG (reference sequence).

The gene calls are TRBV3-1 (or the pseudogene TRBV3-2) and TRBJ2-2; the match to TRBD2 covers 7 bases. Germline assignment: CDR1 LGHDT and CDR2 YNNKEL (reference sequence). V lost 0 bases, J lost 7 bases, and 8 bases stayed unmatched. The CDR3 has 16 residues. As DNA, the CDR3 is TGTGCCAGCAGCCAAGACGGGGTGTCGGGAGGCGGGGAGCTGTTTTTT. Protein product: CASSQDGVSGGGELFF.

The V gene is TRBV4-2, the J gene TRBJ2-5, with D maybe TRBD1 (5 bases). Trimming pared 3 bases from V and 4 bases from J, leaving 12 bases between. The CDR3 consists of 14 residues. Germline V lookup: CDR1 LGHNA, CDR2 YNFKEQ. CDR3 sequence (DNA): TGTGCCAGCAGCCAGGGGCGCAGGATAGAGACCCAGTACTTC. Translated: CASSQGRRIETQYF.

The rearrangement uses TRBV2 and TRBJ1-5, with no clear D. CDR3 length equals 11 residues. With 6 bases removed from V and 7 bases from J, the gap between germline ends came to 7 bases. Looked up from germline, CDR1 is SNHLY and CDR2 is FYNNEI. The CDR3: CASSWQQPQHF. CDR3 sequence (DNA): TGTGCCAGCAGCTGGCAGCAGCCCCAGCATTTT. The full variable domain, completed using reference TRBV2 and TRBJ1-5, is EPEVTQTPSHQVTQMGQEVILRCVPISNHLYFYWYRQILGQKVEFLVSFYNNEISEKSEIFDDQFSVERPDGSNFTLKIRSTKLEDSAMYFCASSWQQPQHFGDGTRLSIL.

V is TRBV3-1 (or the pseudogene TRBV3-2) and J is TRBJ1-1; D not certain. Per germline, CDR1 LGHDT and CDR2 YNNKEL (reference sequence). V shed 4 bases and J shed 6 bases, with 12 bases lying between them. The CDR3 runs 13 residues. CDR3 nucleotide sequence: TGTGCCAGCAGCCCTACTTGGCGGGCTGAAGCTTTCTTT. This translates into CASSPTWRAEAFF.

The J gene is TRBJ2-3, the V gene TRBV19, with 8 positions matching TRBD1. The length of the CDR3 is 15 residues. V dropped 5 bases and J dropped 0; count of bases not matched to a gene: 4. In germline, CDR1 is LNHDA, CDR2 SQIVND (reference sequence). The CDR3 spells CASSPRTGSTDTQYF. Here the CDR3 DNA reads TGTGCCAGTAGTCCTCGGACAGGGAGCACAGATACGCAGTATTTT.

The chain joins TRBV25-1 to TRBJ1-3; 8 bases line up with TRBD1. CDR1 and CDR2 from the germline V gene are MGHDK and SYGVNS. This CDR3 is 15 amino acids long. The V segment lost 3 bases and the J segment 4 bases; nucleotides outside the gene matches: 5. The CDR3 loop reads CASSDPRGPGNTIYF. As DNA, the CDR3 is TGTGCCAGCAGTGACCCCAGGGGGCCGGGAAACACCATATATTTT. The variable domain in full, with the rest retrieved from reference TRBV25-1 and TRBJ1-3, is EADIYQTPRYLVIGTGKKITLECSQTMGHDKMYWYQQDPGMELHLIHYSYGVNSTEKGDLSSESTVSRIRTEHFPLTLESARPSHTSQYLCASSDPRGPGNTIYFGEGSWLTVV.

The rearrangement joins TRBV12-3 or TRBV12-4 to TRBJ2-5; D might be TRBD2 (7 bases). V lost 8 bases and J 5 bases, leaving 15 bases between the germline ends. CDR3 length: 13 amino acids. CDR3 bases: TGTGCCAGCCTCTGGGGGGGCAGCGAGACCCAGTACTTC. It codes for CASLWGGSETQYF.

The chain combines TRBV5-1 with TRBJ1-3; no firm D call. V was clipped by 0 bases and J by 2 bases, with 6 bases between them. Germline V gene lookup returns CDR1 SGHRS and CDR2 YFSETQ. The CDR3 is 14 residues long. Here the CDR3 reads CASSLDSPGNTIYF. CDR3 bases: TGCGCCAGCAGCTTGGACTCCCCTGGAAACACCATATATTTT.

This chain uses TRBV18 with TRBJ1-2; D possibly corresponds to TRBD1 (6 bases). CDR1 and CDR2 (germline): KGHSH, LQKENI. The CDR3 length is 14 residues. The V end was cut by 5 bases, the J end by 5 bases, with 15 bases between. In DNA, the CDR3 is TGTGCCAGCTCAACGTGGGGGCAGGCGTATGGCTACACCTTC. Residues: CASSTWGQAYGYTF.

The gene calls are TRBV7-8 and TRBJ1-5, with TRBD1 identical over 8 bases. This CDR3 is 17 amino acids long. V lost 0 bases to trimming and J lost 6 bases; unmatched junction nucleotides: 10. Germline V CDR1 and CDR2: SGHVS, FQNEAQ. CDR3: CASSLALRDRGGQPQHF. CDR3 in DNA: TGTGCCAGCAGCTTAGCGCTACGAGACAGGGGTGGTCAGCCCCAGCATTTT. Looking up the rest from reference TRBV7-8 and TRBJ1-5 gives the full variable domain: GAGVSQSPRYKVAKRGQDVALRCDPISGHVSLFWYQQALGQGPEFLTYFQNEAQLDKSGLPSDRFFAERPEGSVSTLKIQRTQQEDSAVYLCASSLALRDRGGQPQHFGDGTRLSIL.

This chain joins TRBV30 and TRBJ1-2; D not resolved. V lost 3 bases and J 2 bases, leaving 10 bases between the germline ends. The CDR3 is 13 amino acids. Germline V gene data show CDR1 as GTSNPN and CDR2 as SVGIG (reference sequence). The CDR3 DNA reads TGTGCCTGGAGGCGGCGGGAGAACTATGGCTACACCTTC. It yields the protein CAWRRRENYGYTF.

This clone was detected only once. The chain recombines TRBV7-2 with TRBJ2-1; the match to TRBD2 covers 9 bases. The CDR3 runs 16 residues. CDR1 and CDR2 (germline): SGHTA, FQGNSA. V shed 1 base, J shed 14 bases, and the junction held 15 bases outside the gene matches. In DNA form, the CDR3 reads TGTGCCAGCAGCTTAGACCGCGGGGGGGATCCAATGTTGGAGTTCTTC. It is translated as CASSLDRGGDPMLEFF.

The chain couples TRBV6-5 to TRBJ2-5; 11 nucleotides line up with TRBD2. V trimming: 6 bases; J trimming: 4 bases; junction bases outside the gene matches: 7. Per germline, CDR1 MNHEY and CDR2 SVGAGI. The CDR3 covers 15 residues. CDR3 nucleotides: TGTGCCAGCAGCTATAGCGGGGGGGCCCTAGAGACCCAGTACTTC. Encoded protein: CASSYSGGALETQYF.

This clone was counted at least ten times. This sequence joins TRBV30 and TRBJ2-3; 8 nucleotides match TRBD2. Germline values: CDR1 GTSNPN, CDR2 SVGIG (reference sequence). With 3 bases clipped from V and 1 base from J, the junction kept 3 bases outside the gene matches. CDR3 size: 14 residues. The CDR3 DNA sequence: TGTGCCTGGAGATTTAGCGGGGGCACAGATACGCAGTATTTT. Translation gives CAWRFSGGTDTQYF.

This clone was observed a handful of times. This rearrangement joins TRBV7-9 to TRBJ2-7; D gene uncertain. The CDR3 runs to 13 residues. Deletions cut 5 bases from V and 2 bases from J, with 10 bases between. Germline loops: CDR1 SEHNR, CDR2 FQNEAQ (reference sequence). CDR3 nucleotides: TGTGCCAGCAGCCTGACACTGACCTACGAGCAGTACTTC. Encoded protein: CASSLTLTYEQYF.

The genes are TRBV3-1 (or the pseudogene TRBV3-2) and TRBJ2-3; TRBD2 might be the D (6 bases). The CDR3 totals 13 residues. Trimming pared 2 bases from V and 4 bases from J, leaving 7 bases between. Germline CDR1 LGHDT, CDR2 YNNKEL (reference sequence). CDR3 coding DNA: TGTGCCAGCAGCCAAAGGGAGGCAGATACGCAGTATTTT. Translating it yields CASSQREADTQYF.

J is TRBJ1-6 and V is TRBV19; D is undetermined. The CDR3 covers 14 residues. The V and J ends lost 9 bases and 7 bases respectively, with 16 bases between them. Germline lookup yields CDR1 LNHDA and CDR2 SQIVND (reference sequence). CDR3 DNA sequence: TGTGCCAGCAGGACTCCGTTGGAGAATTCACCCCTCCACTTT. Its translation: CASRTPLENSPLHF.

Comments on this clone: A read error may produce the germline difference seen at one junction end. The chain carries TRBV14 and TRBJ1-3; D ambiguous. The CDR3 has 12 amino acids. CDR1 and CDR2 (germline): SGHDN, FVKESK. The CDR3 region is CASSQVGRAVNF. Written as DNA, the CDR3 is TGTGCCAGCAGCCAAGTTGGGCGGGCTGTGAATTTT.

This chain joins TRBV7-6 and TRBJ1-1; D not certain. This CDR3 is built from 15 residues. The germline gives CDR1 SGHVS, CDR2 FNYEAQ. V lost 4 bases and J lost 3, with 15 bases in between. CDR3 protein: CASSSFIEGDTEAFF. DNA of the CDR3: TGTGCCAGCAGCTCCTTCATTGAGGGAGACACTGAAGCTTTCTTT.

The sample holds a few counts of this clone. The chain uses TRBV5-1 and TRBJ1-3; 7 bases are a match to TRBD1. Trimming cost V 3 bases and J 2 bases; bases outside gene matches: 5. Germline loops: CDR1 SGHRS, CDR2 YFSETQ. The CDR3 totals 15 residues. The CDR3, as DNA: TGCGCCAGCAGCTCTACAGGGGTGCCTGGAAACACCATATATTTT. Its translation: CASSSTGVPGNTIYF.